This T cell receptor beta chain is drawn from a study of blood T cell repertoires in COVID-19 (dated by TCRdb to the early 2020s). Broadly, across the study: Collaborator samples came from the United States, Italy and Spain and covered acute and convalescent phases of COVID-19. The prospective study material was composed of cDNA or gDNA derived from T cells, B-cell-depleted T cells, or PBMCs. The samples were drawn from the first 160 participants of the ongoing ImmuneRACE study and from 1,254 subjects provided by 6 global collaborators. A de-identified subject ID, COVID-19 status, age in years and sex were almost always included in the sample metadata. Where available, HLA class I and class II types were obtained from metadata supplied by the sample provider rather than from assay-based typing. Subjects who had been exposed to COVID-19, were actively infected with it, or had recovered from it provided the deeply sampled blood TCRbeta repertoires that made up the dataset. The repertoires were released in a freely available public database meant as a resource for research on the immune response to SARS-CoV-2.

On the study overall, not on this receptor specifically: The amount of clinical and demographic metadata varied by source and participant and was provided uncurated.

TCRbeta CDR3 regions were amplified from genomic DNA using the immunoSEQ Assay, a bias-controlled multiplex PCR. Turning to the authors' computational methods: Nucleated cell counts per sample were estimated from amplification of reference gene primers within the assay. To quantify the absolute abundance of each unique TCRbeta CDR3 rearrangement, sequence reads were collapsed and filtered. For each sample, productive Simpson clonality was calculated as the square root of Simpson's diversity index over productive rearrangements. TCRdb holds this immuneACCESS table with in-frame rearrangements only. Some clones are missing; in checked studies, unresolved V genes explain under half, and the rest has no known cause. V and J calls and clone size are copied from that table; D and trimming were computed from the DNA. The sample table holds 160,000 or so clones, of which roughly nine tenths were seen once. Around 17% of the sample goes to the ten largest clones.

From its cysteine to its phenylalanine, the CDR3 spans 14 amino acids. Only the CDR3 DNA stays, 42 bases, in frame from base 1. V is cut by 1 base and J by 4 bases, and the space between the germline ends is 10 bases. The germline V gene sets CDR1 to SGHAT and CDR2 to FQNNGV. The collaborating institutions used their own protocols to collect whole blood in K2EDTA tubes. For TCRbeta analysis, collaborators shipped samples as frozen whole blood, isolated PBMCs, or DNA extracted from either of those sample types. This clone was counted a single time. Its recognized antigen is unknown. No much larger clone is present one base from it, and per-base qualities are unavailable.

This TCR came from a man aged 55 to 70 with active or convalescent COVID-19. The chain employs TRBV11-2 and TRBJ1-2; the D segment cannot be called with confidence. Sequences were obtained from peripheral blood. The CDR3 amino acid sequence is: CASSLGNSRYGYTF. The nucleotides are TGTGCCAGCAGCTTAGGTAACAGCCGCTATGGCTACACCTTC.